These 8 T cell receptor beta chains were all obtained from the same sample, sequenced in a study of long-term antiretroviral therapy in people with HIV. Version v3.0 of the immunoSEQ assay was performed at survey level. Sequencing was performed with immunoSEQ multiplex PCR; in TCRdb, only in-frame clones are kept and a portion is missing. The repertoire holds approximately 35,000 clones, with approximately 85% as singletons. Sequencing was performed on unsorted PBMCs, taken 2.2 years after starting antiretroviral therapy. These receptors all stem from a man between 18 and 35 years old with HIV.

This chain joins TRBV2 and TRBJ2-1; no firm D call. The V end lost 2 bases, the J end lost 2 bases, and 4 bases lay between the germline ends. The CDR3 is made up of 13 amino acids. CDR1 is SNHLY, CDR2 FYNNEI, per germline. The CDR3 nucleotides read TGTGCCAGCAGTGAATTGGCCTACAATGAGCAGTTCTTC. It is translated as CASSELAYNEQFF.

The chain is built from TRBV2 and TRBJ2-7, with 8 bases fitting TRBD2. This CDR3 comprises 12 residues. In germline, CDR1 is SNHLY, CDR2 FYNNEI. The trim removed 5 bases at V and 7 bases at J, leaving 4 bases unmatched. The DNA of the CDR3 is TGTGCCAGCAGTCCGGGGGGGCGGGAGCAGTACTTC. This gives the protein CASSPGGREQYF.

Worth noting for this clone: Other DNA sequences in this specimen translate into the identical CDR3. This chain connects TRBV9 to TRBJ1-6; TRBD1 is a possible D gene (5 bases). The CDR3 loop spans 13 amino acids. V was pared by 0 bases and J by 7 bases, with 5 bases between. The germline CDR1 and CDR2 sequences are SGDLS and YYNGEE. The chain's CDR3 is CASSVEGNSPLHF. The CDR3 DNA is TGTGCCAGCAGCGTAGAGGGGAATTCACCCCTCCACTTT.

The chain employs TRBV11-1 and TRBJ2-5, with 9 bases that match TRBD1. In germline, CDR1 is SGHAT, CDR2 FQDESV (reference sequence). Germline trimming cut 4 bases from V and 5 bases from J; bases unmatched to any gene: 11. The CDR3 is 16 residues long. CDR3: CASSSITGGARETQYF. The CDR3 DNA is TGTGCCAGCAGCTCCATCACAGGGGGCGCGAGGGAGACCCAGTACTTC. The entire variable domain, with the rest obtained from reference TRBV11-1 and TRBJ2-5, is as follows: EAEVAQSPRYKITEKSQAVAFWCDPISGHATLYWYRQILGQGPELLVQFQDESVVDDSQLPKDRFSAERLKGVDSTLKIQPAELGDSAMYLCASSSITGGARETQYFGPGTRLLVL.

The CDR3 region is CASSLWGQENTGELFF. The CDR3 DNA follows: TGCGCCAGCAGCTTGTGGGGACAGGAAAACACCGGGGAGCTGTTTTTT. This sequence joins TRBV5-1 and TRBJ2-2, with 8 bases aligning to TRBD1. J lost 2 bases, V lost 1 base, and 4 bases had no gene match. This CDR3 is built from 16 residues. CDR1 and CDR2 from the germline V gene are SGHRS and YFSETQ.

This chain links TRBV14 with TRBJ2-1; 14 bases fit TRBD2. Trimming took 3 bases from V and 10 from J; bases not matched to a gene: 8. Looked up from germline, CDR1 is SGHDN and CDR2 is FVKESK. The CDR3 has 16 amino acids. The CDR3: CASSQGWGLAGVEQFF. The DNA for the CDR3 is TGTGCCAGCAGCCAGGGTTGGGGACTAGCGGGAGTAGAGCAGTTCTTC.

This clone was seen once. This chain uses TRBV4-1 with TRBJ2-7; TRBD2 is a possible D gene (5 bases). The CDR3 consists of 15 residues. The V end was cut by 1 base, the J end by 6 bases, with 16 bases between. CDR1 MGHRA and CDR2 YSYEKL come from the germline V gene. The CDR3 nucleotides are TGCGCCAGCAGCCAAGGTCCCGCTAGGAGGACCGAGCAGTACTTC. Residues: CASSQGPARRTEQYF.

This clone came up once. The chain uses TRBV7-3 and TRBJ2-1, with D tentatively TRBD2 (7 bases). CDR1 and CDR2 from the germline V gene are SGHTA and FQGTGA. Trimming removed 1 base at V and 2 bases at J, with 9 bases between. There are 15 residues in the CDR3. DNA of the CDR3: TGTGCCAGCAGCTTAATGCGGGGGCCCTACAATGAGCAGTTCTTC. Translation: CASSLMRGPYNEQFF.